A single sample is the source of the 11 T cell receptor beta chains below, sequenced in a study of cytomegalovirus exposure and HLA in healthy donors. Method: immunoSEQ multiplex PCR; TCRdb's copy keeps in-frame clones and lacks some. The table has some 340,000 clones, roughly nine tenths seen once. Sequencing was done on a sample of PBMCs. The receptors originated from a woman younger than 45 in good health and CMV-seropositive.

The chain employs TRBV5-1 and TRBJ1-5; no definite D call. V was pared by 5 bases and J by 0 bases, with 12 bases between. Germline assignment: CDR1 SGHRS and CDR2 YFSETQ. The CDR3 spans 15 residues. The CDR3, as DNA: TGCGCCAGCAGTCCTGGGGAACATAGCAATCAGCCCCAGCATTTT. Translated, it gives CASSPGEHSNQPQHF.

This chain joins TRBV7-6 and TRBJ2-3; D might be TRBD1 (5 bases). Trimming shortened V by 4 bases and J by 0 bases, and 14 bases separated the two germline ends. Germline V gene lookup returns CDR1 SGHVS and CDR2 FNYEAQ. This CDR3 contains 16 residues. CDR3 region: CASSSMTAPSTDTQYF. The DNA for the CDR3 is TGTGCCAGCAGCTCAATGACAGCCCCTAGCACAGATACGCAGTATTTT.

The chain joins TRBV29-1 to TRBJ2-1, with 12 bases that match TRBD2. CDR3 size: 16 residues. V lost 4 bases to trimming and J lost 1 base; unmatched junction nucleotides: 5. Germline V lookup: CDR1 SQVTM, CDR2 ANQGSEA. The CDR3 reads CSVGTGLAGSYNEQFF. The CDR3 DNA reads TGCAGCGTTGGGACTGGACTAGCGGGATCCTACAATGAGCAGTTCTTC.

V and J are TRBV7-2 and TRBJ2-3, with 11 bases fitting TRBD2. J lost 2 bases, V lost 1 base, and 5 bases had no gene match. Germline V gene lookup returns CDR1 SGHTA and CDR2 FQGNSA. This CDR3 region has 17 residues. In nucleotides, the CDR3 is TGTGCCAGCAGCTTAGTCAGGACTAGCGGGTTCACAGATACGCAGTATTTT. This gives the protein CASSLVRTSGFTDTQYF.

The chain is built from TRBV28 and TRBJ1-2, with D perhaps TRBD1 (6 bases). This CDR3 comprises 15 residues. V shed 5 bases and J shed 2 bases, with 15 bases lying between them. Germline assignment: CDR1 MDHEN and CDR2 SYDVKM. The CDR3: CASSTPQGNNYGYTF. As DNA, the CDR3 is TGTGCCAGCAGTACTCCTCAGGGGAACAACTATGGCTACACCTTC.

This clone was found once. This chain links TRBV19 with TRBJ1-4, with a tentative D call TRBD1 (5 bases). The V end was cut by 3 bases, the J end by 4 bases, with 9 bases between. Germline CDR1 and CDR2: LNHDA and SQIVND (reference sequence). This CDR3 has 14 residues. CDR3 nucleotide sequence: TGTGCCAGTAGTATCGGGACCGATAATGAAAAACTGTTTTTT. Translated: CASSIGTDNEKLFF. Looking up the rest from reference TRBV19 and TRBJ1-4 gives the full variable domain: DGGITQSPKYLFRKEGQNVTLSCEQNLNHDAMYWYRQDPGQGLRLIYYSQIVNDFQKGDIAEGYSVSREKKESFPLTVTSAQKNPTAFYLCASSIGTDNEKLFFGSGTQLSVL.

The genes are TRBV6-5 and TRBJ2-1; 7 bases are a match to TRBD1. V shed 10 bases, J shed 8 bases, and the junction held 5 bases outside the gene matches. The germline CDR1 and CDR2 sequences are MNHEY and SVGAGI. The CDR3 consists of 11 residues. The CDR3 loop reads CATRQGHEQFF. In DNA, the CDR3 is TGTGCCACCCGACAGGGCCATGAGCAGTTCTTC.

The V gene is TRBV18, the J gene TRBJ2-7; 10 bases align to TRBD2. This CDR3 comprises 18 residues. The V segment lost 3 bases and the J segment 4 bases; nucleotides outside the gene matches: 15. CDR1 and CDR2 (germline): KGHSH, LQKENI. This CDR3 reads CASSPRLAGASRDYEQYF. The CDR3 DNA is TGTGCCAGCTCACCTCGGCTAGCGGGAGCCTCTAGGGATTACGAGCAGTACTTC.

The rearrangement joins TRBV2 to TRBJ2-3, with D possibly being TRBD1 (6 bases). Trimming removed 4 bases from V and 2 bases from J, with 19 bases in between. The CDR3 runs 17 residues. Germline V gene lookup returns CDR1 SNHLY and CDR2 FYNNEI. The CDR3 DNA is TGTGCCAGCAGTGTGGTCAGGGGAGAGGTATACACAGATACGCAGTATTTT. This gives the protein CASSVVRGEVYTDTQYF.

The CDR3 sequence: CASSNSGTHNEQFF. The CDR3 DNA is TGTGCCAGCAGCAATAGCGGGACTCACAATGAGCAGTTCTTC. V usage is TRBV7-3 and J usage is TRBJ2-1; TRBD2 aligns across 8 bases. Trimming at V came to 5 bases and at J to 5 bases, leaving 5 bases not matched to a gene. CDR1 SGHTA and CDR2 FQGTGA come from the germline V gene. This CDR3 is built from 14 residues. The full variable domain, completed using reference TRBV7-3 and TRBJ2-1, is GAGVSQTPSNKVTEKGKYVELRCDPISGHTALYWYRQSLGQGPEFLIYFQGTGAADDSGLPNDRFFAVRPEGSVSTLKIQRTERGDSAVYLCASSNSGTHNEQFFGPGTRLTVL.

This clone was detected only a few times. The V call is TRBV5-8, the J call TRBJ1-2; 8 bases agree with TRBD1. Per germline, CDR1 SGHTS and CDR2 YDEGEE. The ends lost 4 bases at V and 6 bases at J; junction bases unmatched: 5. This CDR3 has 13 amino acids. The CDR3 DNA follows: TGTGCCAGCAGCACAAGGACAGGGAATGGCTACACCTTC. This codes for CASSTRTGNGYTF. The full variable domain, in which reference TRBV5-8 and TRBJ1-2 provide the parts outside the CDR3, is EAGVTQSPTHLIKTRGQQATLRCSPISGHTSVYWYQQALGLGLQFLLWYDEGEERNRGNFPPRFSGRQFPNYSSELNVNALELEDSALYLCASSTRTGNGYTFGSGTRLTVV.